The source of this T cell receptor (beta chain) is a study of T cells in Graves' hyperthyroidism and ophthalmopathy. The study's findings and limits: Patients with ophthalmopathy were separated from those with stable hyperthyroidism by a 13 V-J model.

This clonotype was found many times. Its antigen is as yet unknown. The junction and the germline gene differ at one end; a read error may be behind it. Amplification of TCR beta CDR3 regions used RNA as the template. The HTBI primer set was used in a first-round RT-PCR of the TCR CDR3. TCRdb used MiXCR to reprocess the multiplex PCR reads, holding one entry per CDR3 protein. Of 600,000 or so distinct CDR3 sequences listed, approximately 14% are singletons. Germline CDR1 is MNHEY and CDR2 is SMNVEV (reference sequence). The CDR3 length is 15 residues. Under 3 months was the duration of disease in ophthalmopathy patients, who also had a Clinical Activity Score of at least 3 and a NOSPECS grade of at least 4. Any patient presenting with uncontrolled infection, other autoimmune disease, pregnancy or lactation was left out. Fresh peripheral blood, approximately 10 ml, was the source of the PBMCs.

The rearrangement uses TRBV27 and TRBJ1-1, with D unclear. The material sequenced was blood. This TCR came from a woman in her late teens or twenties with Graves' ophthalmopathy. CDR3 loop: CAGSVRGSMNTEAFF. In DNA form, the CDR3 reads TGTGCCGGCAGTGTGCGCGGCTCCATGAACACTGAAGCTTTCTTT.